These 5 T cell receptor beta chains were all obtained from the same sample, sequenced in a study of blood T cells in healthy people across ages. Together with a sample-barcoded 5' primer, a J-beta primer mix was included in a second PCR lasting roughly 6 to 12 cycles. TCRdb itself ran the 5' RACE reads through MiXCR, one entry per CDR3 protein. The table records fewer than 1,000,000 distinct CDR3 sequences, 35% to 60% of them present only once. The sequenced sample consisted of blood. All receptors come from a man aged 80 or over in good health.

In its sample, this clonotype was seen many times. This rearrangement joins TRBV13 to TRBJ2-1; TRBD2 matches at 8 bases. Trimming took 3 bases from V and 6 from J; bases not matched to a gene: 7. Germline assignment: CDR1 PRHDT and CDR2 FYEKMQ (reference sequence). This CDR3 has 15 residues. CDR3 protein: CASSFTGGGINEQFF. The CDR3, as DNA: TGTGCCAGCAGCTTCACGGGAGGGGGTATCAATGAGCAGTTCTTC.

This clonotype was seen a few times. The chain combines TRBV7-2 with TRBJ1-5, with no clear D. Germline loops: CDR1 SGHTA, CDR2 FQGNSA. The CDR3 length is 13 residues. V was shortened by 2 bases and J by 2 bases, with 4 bases between the two germline ends. The CDR3 DNA reads TGTGCCAGCAGCTTACACGGCAATCAGCCCCAGCATTTT. It encodes CASSLHGNQPQHF.

As to this clonotype: At one end the junction does not follow the germline gene, possibly because of a read error. The V and J genes are TRBV28 and TRBJ2-7; no clear D gene. The CDR3 runs 14 residues. Germline V lookup: CDR1 MDHEN, CDR2 SYDVKM. CDR3 nucleotide sequence: TGTGCCAACAGTTTATACAGTTACTCCTACGAGCAGTACTTC. Translating it yields CANSLYSYSYEQYF.

This chain links TRBV10-2 with TRBJ2-3; D possibly uses TRBD1 or TRBD2 (5 bases each). This CDR3 has 13 residues. Germline V gene data show CDR1 as WSHSY and CDR2 as SAAADI. Trimming left V 0 bases short and J 4 bases short, with 5 bases between. CDR3 loop: CASSESGADTQYF. The CDR3 bases are TGCGCCAGCAGTGAGTCGGGGGCAGATACGCAGTATTTT.

This clonotype came up many times. The chain is built from TRBV27 and TRBJ2-7, with 12 bases identical to TRBD2. From germline, CDR1 is MNHEY and CDR2 SMNVEV (reference sequence). Trimming took 4 bases from V and 4 from J; bases not matched to a gene: 8. The CDR3 has 16 amino acids. The CDR3 nucleotides read TGTGCCAGCAGTTCTGCTAGCGGGAGGGCGAGGTACGAGCAGTACTTC. It translates to CASSSASGRARYEQYF.